These 8 T cell receptor beta chains came from one sample sequenced in a study of shared clonotypes between healthy human individuals. Data came from immunoSEQ multiplex PCR; TCRdb stores just in-frame clones and leaves some out. The sample lists about a million clones; approximately 77% were seen once. Sequenced sample: memory CD4+ T cells from PBMCs. Subset noted: CD45RA-negative fraction. The receptors derive from a man aged 18 to 30 in good health. Some clones in this sample may be carry-over from other donors' samples.

Concerning this clone itself: The sample has other DNA sequences that encode this CDR3 too. The chain couples TRBV28 to TRBJ1-2, with TRBD1 matching 7 bases. Germline CDR1 is MDHEN and CDR2 is SYDVKM. The V gene end was trimmed by 1 base and the J gene end by 7 bases; junction bases not matched to a gene: 3. This CDR3 spans 13 amino acids. This chain's CDR3 is CASSLSGGGGYTF. CDR3 bases: TGTGCCAGCAGTTTATCAGGGGGAGGTGGCTACACCTTC.

Points on this clone: The sample carries other DNA sequences with the same CDR3. This chain joins TRBV10-3 and TRBJ2-1; D ambiguous. The CDR3 contains 13 residues. Between the trimmed V and J ends, which lost 1 base and 4 bases, there was a span of 5 bases. Germline loops: CDR1 ENHRY, CDR2 SYGVKD. CDR3: CAISELGYNEQFF. As DNA, the CDR3 is TGTGCCATCAGTGAGTTGGGTTACAATGAGCAGTTCTTC.

In the case of this clone: This probably arose from a read error, given a far larger clone one base away. The chain carries TRBV27 and TRBJ1-3; D is unresolved. V shed 5 bases and J shed 0 bases, with 2 bases lying between them. Germline V gene data show CDR1 as MNHEY and CDR2 as SMNVEV (reference sequence). The CDR3 has 12 residues. CDR3 in DNA: TGTGCCAGCAGTGGCTCTGGAAACACCATATATTTT. This encodes CASSGSGNTIYF.

This clone came up a few times. CDR3 loop: CASSQRTVTGELFF. CDR3 nucleotides: TGTGCCAGCAGCCAAAGGACCGTCACCGGGGAGCTGTTTTTT. This chain links TRBV4-2 with TRBJ2-2; no firm D call. This CDR3 spans 14 amino acids. Trimming left V 2 bases short and J 4 bases short, with 8 bases between. Germline V CDR1 and CDR2: LGHNA, YNFKEQ.

This clone was detected once. A much bigger clone sits one base away, suggesting this may be a read error. The V call is TRBV7-3, the J call TRBJ2-2; D is ambiguous. Germline V gives CDR1 SGHTA, CDR2 FQGTGA. This CDR3 is 14 amino acids long. Trimming removed 3 bases from V and 1 base from J, with 6 bases in between. The CDR3 here is CASSLTQNTGELFF. CDR3 bases: TGTGCCAGCAGCTTGACTCAGAACACCGGGGAGCTGTTTTTT.

The chain employs TRBV7-2 and TRBJ2-3; 10 nucleotides line up with TRBD2. Germline lookup yields CDR1 SGHTA and CDR2 FQGNSA. The CDR3 totals 15 residues. Losses at the gene ends were 5 bases for V and 2 bases for J; bases not matched to a gene: 4. The chain's CDR3 is CASSGSGRYTDTQYF. The CDR3 DNA sequence: TGTGCCAGCAGCGGTAGCGGGAGGTACACAGATACGCAGTATTTT.

A word on this clone: At the DNA level, this CDR3 is encoded by other sequences in the same sample as well. The V call is TRBV11-3, the J call TRBJ1-1; maybe TRBD1 (5 bases). Looked up from germline, CDR1 is SGHNT and CDR2 is YENEEA. The CDR3 is made up of 14 amino acids. The germline V and J ends were trimmed by 0 bases and 3 bases, with 8 bases remaining between them. The chain's CDR3 is CASSLEGEDTEAFF. CDR3 nucleotides: TGTGCCAGCAGCTTAGAGGGGGAAGACACTGAAGCTTTCTTT.

The chain carries TRBV28 and TRBJ2-1; no definite D call. Germline V gives CDR1 MDHEN, CDR2 SYDVKM. Trimming left V 2 bases short and J 1 base short, with 9 bases between. The CDR3 is 15 residues long. The CDR3 is CASSLGPVSYNEQFF. The CDR3 DNA reads TGTGCCAGCAGTTTAGGTCCGGTTTCCTACAATGAGCAGTTCTTC. The entire variable domain, with the rest obtained from reference TRBV28 and TRBJ2-1, is as follows: DVKVTQSSRYLVKRTGEKVFLECVQDMDHENMFWYRQDPGLGLRLIYFSYDVKMKEKGDIPEGYSVSREKKERFSLILESASTNQTSMYLCASSLGPVSYNEQFFGPGTRLTVL.